A selection of T cell receptor beta chains follows, all from one sample in a study of T-cell memory formation after mild COVID-19. TCRdb reprocessed the 5' RACE reads via MiXCR and lists one record per CDR3 protein. Found here are 280,000 or so distinct CDR3 sequences, 8.2% of them singletons; the top ten hold 20% to 25%. The sample taken for sequencing was PBMCs or a T cell subset sorted from them (not recorded which). The receptor source for this set is a man between 18 and 29 years old who had mild COVID-19 (a few samples of this study predate the infection). Cell type and time point are not known. The CDR3 runs from the conserved cysteine through the conserved F or W.

j_gene,v_gene,CDR3aa
TRBJ2-6,TRBV12-3/TRBV12-4,CASKYSGANVLTF
TRBJ2-4,TRBV27,CASSHPGLAYIQYF
TRBJ1-4,TRBV29-1,CSVEGGASEKLFF
TRBJ2-7,TRBV12-3/TRBV12-4,CASSLLGGRDEQYF
TRBJ1-1,TRBV10-3,CAISESTENEAFF
TRBJ1-1,TRBV6-6,CASSHLQEDTEAFF
TRBJ1-1,TRBV6-2/TRBV6-3,CASSYLYHWTGRTMNTEAFF
TRBJ2-5,TRBV28,CASSLRLAGVETQYF
TRBJ1-3,TRBV7-2,CASSQDRVSGNTIYF
TRBJ1-1,TRBV2,CASSPGTGGRMNTEAFF
TRBJ2-7,TRBV27,CASSLGPTGGSYEQYF
TRBJ2-1,TRBV5-1,CASLPSGGAESYNEQFF
TRBJ2-7,TRBV7-2,CASSPSSEQYF
TRBJ2-2,TRBV12-3/TRBV12-4,CASRTGSDGELFF
TRBJ1-1,TRBV5-1,CASSLGGEAFF
TRBJ1-2,TRBV5-6,CASSLGQGMGGYTF
TRBJ1-1,TRBV28,CASKEGQDTEAFF
TRBJ1-3,TRBV5-1,CASSLLAGSGNTIYF
TRBJ1-6,TRBV11-2,CASSPTDNNSPLHF
TRBJ1-2,TRBV7-8,CASRLEGRRTGTGYTF
TRBJ2-5,TRBV10-3,CAISGGLEAVQYF
TRBJ2-3,TRBV7-2,CASSLVGLAGGLSDTQYF
TRBJ2-3,TRBV27,CASSSRPTGWVETDTQYF
TRBJ2-5,TRBV11-2,CASSLIRGSETQYF
TRBJ1-1,TRBV6-5,CASKSFRVSEAFF
TRBJ2-5,TRBV4-3,CASSQVWFRETQYF
TRBJ2-1,TRBV25-1,CASGSWGGGEQFF
TRBJ1-1,TRBV30,CAWTIHSGRNTEAFF
TRBJ1-1,TRBV7-2,CASSADMNTEAFF
TRBJ1-2,TRBV29-1,CSVAGHRDRDGYTF
TRBJ1-5,TRBV7-2,CASSYGTHSNQPQHF